This T cell receptor beta chain was obtained from a study of long-term antiretroviral therapy in people with HIV. Study-wide points: Clones expanded before ART dominated the repertoire at all time points.

The run of the v3.0 immunoSEQ assay was at survey level. Profiled with immunoSEQ multiplex PCR; TCRdb holds only in-frame clones, not every one. The sample lists over 40,000 clones, over 90% occurring once. One or more pre-ART and two or more post-ART PBMC samples were available from each donor. V lost 3 bases and J 1 base, leaving 13 bases between the germline ends. The CDR3 consists of 15 residues. The germline gives CDR1 SGHRS, CDR2 YFSETQ. Comment on this clone: Its cognate antigen is unknown.

This specimen was unsorted PBMCs, taken 3.7 years after starting antiretroviral therapy. The TCR comes from a woman aged 50 to 60 with HIV. The chain combines TRBV5-1 with TRBJ1-1; D is unclear. CDR3 sequence reads: CASSSTSGANTEAFF. The CDR3 DNA follows: TGCGCCAGCAGCTCGACCTCAGGCGCGAACACTGAAGCTTTCTTT.